The clone carrying this T cell receptor (beta chain) was observed a single time. Its antigen is unknown. This sample stems from a study of cytomegalovirus exposure and HLA in healthy donors. The CDR3 is 16 residues long. CDR1 and CDR2 (germline): SGDLS, YYNGEE. The V end was cut by 0 bases, the J end by 7 bases, with 16 bases between. Notes on the study in general: The study designated around 150 TCR beta chains cytomegalovirus-associated. Several of the most significant clusters appeared linked to common viral pathogens, based on a later analysis. In an earlier analysis, about 87% or about 30%: the productive usage of most TCR beta V segments.

Primers for the PCR totalled 60 Vbeta and 13 Jbeta. TCRdb's table, derived via immunoSEQ multiplex PCR, lists solely in-frame clones and lacks some. The top ten hold more than 1.5% of the sample, which has under 200,000 clones, over 70% seen once. V and J are TRBV9 and TRBJ2-2; maybe TRBD2 (5 bases). This sequence originates from a man aged 40-50 years in good health and CMV-seropositive. Sequencing input: PBMCs. CDR3 sequence reads: CASSVGLGSGGGELFF. The DNA for the CDR3 is TGTGCCAGCAGCGTAGGTCTAGGGAGCGGAGGCGGGGAGCTGTTTTTT. The full variable domain, its missing parts supplied by reference TRBV9 and TRBJ2-2, is DSGVTQTPKHLITATGQRVTLRCSPRSGDLSVYWYQQSLDQGLQFLIQYYNGEERAKGNILERFSAQQFPDLHSELNLSSLELGDSALYFCASSVGLGSGGGELFFGEGSRLTVL.